This T cell receptor beta chain was documented in a study of beta chain features in type 1 diabetes. The study, taken as a whole, reports: In the patient group, naive, central memory and Treg TCRB repertoires seemed more alike than in the healthy donor group. In type 1 diabetes patients, VDJ junctions had fewer insertions; deletions at these junctions were more frequent.

Trimming at V came to 3 bases and at J to 0 bases, leaving 6 bases not matched to a gene. The CDR3 runs 16 residues. Germline CDR1 reads SGHRS; CDR2 reads YFSETQ. Isolated RNA was reverse transcribed in full, so expressed TCRB transcripts were sequenced. An average of around 3.9 million reads was obtained for naive, central memory and regulatory T cell samples. The protocol was immunoSEQ multiplex PCR, while the TCRdb copy is restricted to in-frame clones and leaves out a portion. The table lists 40,000 to 45,000 clones, around 48% of them singletons. Sorting based on CD45RO/CCR7/CD25/CD127/CD95/CD27 separated CD4+ naive, central memory, regulatory and stem cell-like memory cells. Remarks on this clone: As yet, its antigen is unknown.

What was sequenced was central memory CD4+ T cells from blood. This chain joins TRBV5-1 and TRBJ1-2, with 9 bases matching TRBD1. The source is a woman under 30 in good health. CDR3 loop: CASSSGTGNPNYGYTF. Here the CDR3 DNA reads TGCGCCAGCAGCTCCGGGACAGGGAACCCTAACTATGGCTACACCTTC.